The clone carrying this T cell receptor (beta chain) was seen many times. Its antigen is not known. This record belongs to a study of T cell repertoires in cytomegalovirus infection. Looking at the study overall: Both CMV infection and a matching HLA type were indicated by public TCR beta signatures. General study points: Clonotypes of TCR beta that were HLA-C-restricted and CMV-specific dominated the ex vivo response. Carriers of CMV and the relevant HLA type were discriminated by public TCR beta frequency.

CDR3 size: 14 residues. The V gene lost 5 bases and the J gene lost 9 bases, with 17 bases spanning the gap. Germline CDR1 SEHNR, CDR2 FQNEAQ (reference sequence). A single record per CDR3 protein comes from TCRdb applying MiXCR to the reads. The repertoire holds more than 500,000 distinct CDR3 sequences, with 16% as singletons. The TCR was taken from a human donor in good health (CMV status not recorded). Some clones in this sample may be carry-over from other donors' samples. This sequence joins TRBV7-9 and TRBJ2-1; no clear D. The sequenced sample was CD8+ T cells from PBMCs. The CDR3 region has the DNA TGTGCCAGCAGCCCCCCGGACCGGGCACCTGAGCAGTTCTTC. Encoded protein: CASSPPDRAPEQFF.